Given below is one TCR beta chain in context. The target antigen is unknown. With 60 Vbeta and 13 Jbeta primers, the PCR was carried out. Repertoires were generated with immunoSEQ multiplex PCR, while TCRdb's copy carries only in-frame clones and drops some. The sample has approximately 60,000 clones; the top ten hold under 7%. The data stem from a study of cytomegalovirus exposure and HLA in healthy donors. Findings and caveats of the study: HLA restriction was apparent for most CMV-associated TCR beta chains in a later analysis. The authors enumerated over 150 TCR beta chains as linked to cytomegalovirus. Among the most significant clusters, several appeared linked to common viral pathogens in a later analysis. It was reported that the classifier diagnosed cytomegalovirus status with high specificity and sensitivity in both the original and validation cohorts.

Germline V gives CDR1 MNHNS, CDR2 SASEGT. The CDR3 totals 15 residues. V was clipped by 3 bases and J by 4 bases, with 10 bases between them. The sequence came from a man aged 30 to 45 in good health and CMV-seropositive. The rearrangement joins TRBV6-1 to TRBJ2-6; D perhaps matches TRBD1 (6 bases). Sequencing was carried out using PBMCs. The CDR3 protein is CASSDIGTGANVLTF. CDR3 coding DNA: TGTGCCAGCAGTGATATCGGGACAGGGGCCAACGTCCTGACTTTC.